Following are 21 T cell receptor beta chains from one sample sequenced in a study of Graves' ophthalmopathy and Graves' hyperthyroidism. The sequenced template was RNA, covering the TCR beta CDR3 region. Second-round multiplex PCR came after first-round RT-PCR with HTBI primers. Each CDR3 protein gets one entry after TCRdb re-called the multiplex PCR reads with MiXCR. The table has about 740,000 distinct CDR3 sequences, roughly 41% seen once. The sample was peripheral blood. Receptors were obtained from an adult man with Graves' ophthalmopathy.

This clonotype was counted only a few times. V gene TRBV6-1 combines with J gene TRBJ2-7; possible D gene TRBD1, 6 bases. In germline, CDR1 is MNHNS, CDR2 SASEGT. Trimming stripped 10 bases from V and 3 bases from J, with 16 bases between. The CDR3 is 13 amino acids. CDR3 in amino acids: CATKGTQNYEQYF. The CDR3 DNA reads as TGTGCCACCAAGGGGACACAAAACTACGAGCAGTACTTC.

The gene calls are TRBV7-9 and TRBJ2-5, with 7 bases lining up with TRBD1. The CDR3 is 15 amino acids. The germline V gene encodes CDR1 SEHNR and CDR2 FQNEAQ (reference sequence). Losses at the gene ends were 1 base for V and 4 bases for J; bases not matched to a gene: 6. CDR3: CASSLDTGVGETQYF. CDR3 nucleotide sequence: TGTGCCAGCAGCTTAGATACAGGGGTCGGAGAGACCCAGTACTTC.

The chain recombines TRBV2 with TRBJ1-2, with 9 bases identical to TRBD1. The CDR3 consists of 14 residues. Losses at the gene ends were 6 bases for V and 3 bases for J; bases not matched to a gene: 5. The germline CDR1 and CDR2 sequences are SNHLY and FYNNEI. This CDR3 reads CASSGDRGDYGYTF. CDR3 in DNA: TGTGCCAGCAGCGGTGACAGGGGGGACTATGGCTACACCTTC.

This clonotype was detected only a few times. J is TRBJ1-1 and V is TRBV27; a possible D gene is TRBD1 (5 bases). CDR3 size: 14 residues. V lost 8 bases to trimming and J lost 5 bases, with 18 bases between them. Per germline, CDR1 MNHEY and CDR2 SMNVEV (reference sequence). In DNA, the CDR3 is TGTGCCAGCTGCCTCGGGGGGATGAGGACTGAAGCTTTCTTT. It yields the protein CASCLGGMRTEAFF.

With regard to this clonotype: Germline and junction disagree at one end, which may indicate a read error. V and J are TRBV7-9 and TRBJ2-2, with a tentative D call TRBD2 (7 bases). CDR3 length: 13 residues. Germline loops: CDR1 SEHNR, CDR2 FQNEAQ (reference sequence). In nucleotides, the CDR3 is TGTACCAGCAGCTTAAGGGGGGGCGGGGAGCTGTTTTTT. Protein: CTSSLRGGGELFF.

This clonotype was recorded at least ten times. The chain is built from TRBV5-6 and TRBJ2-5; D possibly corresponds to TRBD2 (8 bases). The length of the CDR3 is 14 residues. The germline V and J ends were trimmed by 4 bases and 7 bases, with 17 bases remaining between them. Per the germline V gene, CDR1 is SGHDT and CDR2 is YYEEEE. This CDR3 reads CASSPTGGTVTQYF. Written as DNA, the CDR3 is TGTGCCAGCAGCCCGACGGGGGGGACAGTGACCCAGTACTTC.

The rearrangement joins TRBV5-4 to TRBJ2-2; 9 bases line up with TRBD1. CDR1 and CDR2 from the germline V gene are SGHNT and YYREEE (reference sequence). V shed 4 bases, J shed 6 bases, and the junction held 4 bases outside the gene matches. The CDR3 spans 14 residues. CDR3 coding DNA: TGTGCCAGCAGCCCGCGACAGGGGGCCGGGGAGCTGTTTTTT. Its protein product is CASSPRQGAGELFF.

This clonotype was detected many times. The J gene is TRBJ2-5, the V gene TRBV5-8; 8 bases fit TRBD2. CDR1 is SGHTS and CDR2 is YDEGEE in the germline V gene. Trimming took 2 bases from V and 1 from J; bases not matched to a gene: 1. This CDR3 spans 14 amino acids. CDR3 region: CASSFGTSQETQYF. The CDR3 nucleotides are TGTGCCAGCAGCTTCGGGACTAGCCAAGAGACCCAGTACTTC.

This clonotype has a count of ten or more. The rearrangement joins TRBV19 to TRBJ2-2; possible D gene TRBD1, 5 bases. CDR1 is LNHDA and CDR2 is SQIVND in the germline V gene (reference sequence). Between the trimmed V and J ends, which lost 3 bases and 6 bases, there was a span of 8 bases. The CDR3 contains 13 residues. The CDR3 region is CASSIRGAGELFF. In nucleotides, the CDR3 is TGTGCCAGTAGTATTAGGGGCGCCGGGGAGCTGTTTTTT.

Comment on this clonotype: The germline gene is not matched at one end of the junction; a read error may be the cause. CDR3 nucleotides: TGTGCCAGCATGATGACAGGCACATCCTACGAGCGGTACTTC. The encoded protein is CASMMTGTSYERYF. The V gene is TRBV2, the J gene TRBJ2-7, with D possibly being TRBD1 (6 bases). The CDR3 has 14 amino acids. Germline V gives CDR1 SNHLY, CDR2 FYNNEI.

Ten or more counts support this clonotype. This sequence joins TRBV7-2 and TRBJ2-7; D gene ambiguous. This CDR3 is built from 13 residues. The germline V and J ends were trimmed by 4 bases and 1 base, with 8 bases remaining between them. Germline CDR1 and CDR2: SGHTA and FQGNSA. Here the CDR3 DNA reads TGTGCCAGCAGCTCACTCGCATCCTACGAGCAGTACTTC. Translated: CASSSLASYEQYF.

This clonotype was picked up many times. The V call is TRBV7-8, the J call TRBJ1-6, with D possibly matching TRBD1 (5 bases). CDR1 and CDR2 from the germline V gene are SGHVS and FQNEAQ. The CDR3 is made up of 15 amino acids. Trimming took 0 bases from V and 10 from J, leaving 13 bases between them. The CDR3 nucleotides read TGTGCCAGCAGCTTAGCTCAGGGCGTTACCTCACCCCTCCACTTT. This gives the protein CASSLAQGVTSPLHF.

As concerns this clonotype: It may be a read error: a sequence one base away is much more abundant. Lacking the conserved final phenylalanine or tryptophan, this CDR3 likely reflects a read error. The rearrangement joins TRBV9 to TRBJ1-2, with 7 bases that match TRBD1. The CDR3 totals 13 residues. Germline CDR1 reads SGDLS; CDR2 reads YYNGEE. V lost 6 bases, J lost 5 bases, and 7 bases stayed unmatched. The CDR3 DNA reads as TGTGCCAGCACATCCGGGACAGATTATGGCTACACCATC. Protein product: CASTSGTDYGYTI.

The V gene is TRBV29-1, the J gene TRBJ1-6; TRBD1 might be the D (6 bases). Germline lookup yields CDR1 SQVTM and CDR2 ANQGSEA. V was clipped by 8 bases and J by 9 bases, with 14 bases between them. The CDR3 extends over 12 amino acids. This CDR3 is CSSQGFGSPLHF. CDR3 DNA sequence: TGCAGCTCACAGGGTTTCGGTTCACCCCTCCACTTT.

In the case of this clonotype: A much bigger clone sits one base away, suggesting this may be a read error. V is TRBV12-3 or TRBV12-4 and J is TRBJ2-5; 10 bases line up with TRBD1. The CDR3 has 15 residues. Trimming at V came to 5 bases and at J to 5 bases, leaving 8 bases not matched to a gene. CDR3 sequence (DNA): TGTGCCAGCAGTGAGTCTGGACAGGGGGTGGAGACCCAGTACTTC. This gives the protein CASSESGQGVETQYF.

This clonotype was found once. In nucleotides, the CDR3 is TGCAGCTCCGGGACTACGGACACCGGGGAGCTGTTTTTT. Translating it yields CSSGTTDTGELFF. This rearrangement joins TRBV29-1 to TRBJ2-2, with TRBD2 matching 7 bases. J lost 3 bases, V lost 8 bases, and 6 bases had no gene match. This CDR3 is built from 13 residues. Germline assignment: CDR1 SQVTM and CDR2 ANQGSEA.

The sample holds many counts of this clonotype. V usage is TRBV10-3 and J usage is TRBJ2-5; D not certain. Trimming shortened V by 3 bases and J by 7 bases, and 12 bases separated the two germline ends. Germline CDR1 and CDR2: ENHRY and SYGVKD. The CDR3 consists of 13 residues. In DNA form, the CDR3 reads TGTGCCATCAGTGACCCCAACGAGCGGACCCAGTACTTC. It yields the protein CAISDPNERTQYF.

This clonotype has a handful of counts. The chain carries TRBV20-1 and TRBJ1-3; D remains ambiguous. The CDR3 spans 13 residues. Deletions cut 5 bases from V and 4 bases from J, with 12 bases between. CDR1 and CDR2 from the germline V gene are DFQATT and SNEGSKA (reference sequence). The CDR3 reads CSALRDEGNTIYF. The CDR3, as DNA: TGCAGTGCTCTCCGGGATGAGGGAAACACCATATATTTT.

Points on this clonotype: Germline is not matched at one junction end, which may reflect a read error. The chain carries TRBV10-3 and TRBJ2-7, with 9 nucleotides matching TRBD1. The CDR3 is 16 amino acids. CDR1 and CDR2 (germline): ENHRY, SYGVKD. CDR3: CASSQRGTGSSYEQYF. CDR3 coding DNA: TGTGCCAGCAGTCAAAGAGGGACAGGGAGCTCCTACGAGCAGTACTTC.

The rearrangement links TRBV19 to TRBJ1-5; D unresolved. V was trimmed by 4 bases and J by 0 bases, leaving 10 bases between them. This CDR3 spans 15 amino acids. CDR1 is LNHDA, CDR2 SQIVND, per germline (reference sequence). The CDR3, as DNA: TGTGCCAGTAGTAGAGGACGGATTAGCAATCAGCCCCAGCATTTT. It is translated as CASSRGRISNQPQHF.

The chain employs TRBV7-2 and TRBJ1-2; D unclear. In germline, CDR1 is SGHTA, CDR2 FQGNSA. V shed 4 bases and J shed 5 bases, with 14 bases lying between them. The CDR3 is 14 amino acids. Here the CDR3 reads CASSSRAELYGYTF. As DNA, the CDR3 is TGTGCCAGCAGCTCCCGGGCAGAACTTTATGGCTACACCTTC.